What follows are 20 T cell receptor beta chains derived from one specimen sequenced in a study of blood T cell repertoires in COVID-19. Method: immunoSEQ multiplex PCR; TCRdb's copy keeps in-frame clones and lacks some. Found here are 200,000 to 250,000 clones, approximately 88% of them singletons; the top ten hold over 3.5%. Specimen: PBMCs or T cells enriched from blood (not recorded which). These receptors came from a woman in her 30s who had been exposed to COVID-19.

V usage is TRBV5-6 and J usage is TRBJ1-3, with unresolved D. V was shortened by 3 bases and J by 0 bases, with 10 bases between the two germline ends. Germline V lookup: CDR1 SGHDT, CDR2 YYEEEE. The CDR3 consists of 15 residues. The CDR3 bases are TGTGCCAGCAGCTCCTTCCTGAGCTCTGGAAACACCATATATTTT. Translation gives CASSSFLSSGNTIYF.

This chain joins TRBV14 and TRBJ2-3; TRBD2 aligns across 12 bases. The CDR3 consists of 19 residues. V gave up 4 bases and J gave up 4 bases; unmatched junction bases: 15. The germline V gene has CDR1 SGHDN and CDR2 FVKESK. CDR3 in amino acids: CASSRGVAVTSGRADTQYF. In nucleotides, the CDR3 is TGTGCCAGCAGCCGAGGAGTTGCCGTGACTAGCGGGAGAGCAGATACGCAGTATTTT.

The V and J genes are TRBV5-1 and TRBJ2-3; no reliable D call. Trimming stripped 0 bases from V and 0 bases from J, with 8 bases between. CDR1 is SGHRS, CDR2 YFSETQ, per germline. This CDR3 has 15 residues. For the CDR3, the DNA is TGCGCCAGCAGCTTGGTCCTCTCTAGCACAGATACGCAGTATTTT. Protein sequence: CASSLVLSSTDTQYF.

This sequence joins TRBV24-1 and TRBJ2-1; 13 bases match TRBD2. Unmatched junction bases numbered 15, after V lost 1 base and J lost 7 bases. The CDR3 runs to 20 residues. Germline lookup yields CDR1 KGHDR and CDR2 SFDVKD. CDR3 amino acids: CATSDFSGPPTSGRFNEQFF. DNA for the CDR3: TGTGCCACCAGTGATTTCAGCGGACCGCCGACTAGCGGGAGGTTTAATGAGCAGTTCTTC.

A few counts support this clone. The chain carries TRBV23-1 and TRBJ2-1; 10 nucleotides align to TRBD2. TRBV23-1 has ORF status, its function being uncertain. This CDR3 has 17 amino acids. The J segment lost 8 bases and the V segment lost 6 bases, leaving 16 bases of the junction unmatched. CDR3 nucleotide sequence: TGCGCCAGCAGCCTCCAGTTAAAGCGGGAGGGCCTGGATGAGCAGTTCTTC. This sequence encodes CASSLQLKREGLDEQFF.

The CDR3 loop is CASSESASGTIGYEQYF. CDR3 bases: TGCGCCAGCAGTGAGTCGGCTAGCGGGACGATCGGTTACGAGCAGTACTTC. The gene calls are TRBV10-1 and TRBJ2-7; TRBD2 matches at 9 bases. The CDR3 totals 17 residues. In germline, CDR1 is WNHNN, CDR2 SYGVQD (reference sequence). J lost 4 bases, V lost 0 bases, and 10 bases had no gene match.

The chain uses TRBV5-1 and TRBJ1-4; D is unresolved. V was pared by 2 bases and J by 4 bases, with 3 bases between. CDR1 and CDR2 from the germline V gene are SGHRS and YFSETQ. This CDR3 is built from 12 residues. The CDR3 reads CASSFGNEKLFF. The CDR3, as DNA: TGCGCCAGCAGCTTCGGTAATGAAAAACTGTTTTTT.

This chain joins TRBV7-9 and TRBJ1-2; 8 bases are a match to TRBD1. There are 15 residues in the CDR3. In germline, CDR1 is SEHNR, CDR2 FQNEAQ (reference sequence). Trimming cost V 3 bases and J 3 bases; bases outside gene matches: 6. CDR3 amino acids: CASSFGQGPYYGYTF. DNA of the CDR3: TGTGCCAGCAGCTTTGGACAGGGACCCTACTATGGCTACACCTTC.

The J gene is TRBJ2-2, the V gene TRBV6-5; no reliable D call. The V and J ends lost 6 bases and 4 bases respectively, with 9 bases between them. CDR1 is MNHEY and CDR2 is SVGAGI in the germline V gene. CDR3 length equals 13 residues. CDR3 protein: CASSSLRTGELFF. The CDR3 DNA is TGTGCCAGCAGCTCCCTACGCACCGGGGAGCTGTTTTTT.

The chain carries TRBV11-2 and TRBJ2-5, with 8 nucleotides matching TRBD2. Germline V gene data show CDR1 as SGHAT and CDR2 as FQNNGV. The CDR3 runs 17 residues. J lost 3 bases, V lost 6 bases, and 15 bases had no gene match. The CDR3 spells CASSPRPAGDTKETQYF. The CDR3 bases are TGTGCCAGCAGTCCTCGGCCAGCGGGAGATACAAAAGAGACCCAGTACTTC.

The chain recombines TRBV4-1 with TRBJ1-5, with D tentatively TRBD1 (5 bases). The CDR3 is 16 amino acids. V was clipped by 0 bases and J by 0 bases, with 9 bases between them. Germline V gene data show CDR1 as MGHRA and CDR2 as YSYEKL. For the CDR3, the DNA is TGCGCCAGCAGCCAAGATGACAGATATAGCAATCAGCCCCAGCATTTT. This sequence encodes CASSQDDRYSNQPQHF.

This chain connects TRBV14 to TRBJ1-1, with D tentatively TRBD1 (5 bases). Trimming stripped 2 bases from V and 4 bases from J, with 14 bases between. CDR3 length: 15 residues. Germline V gene lookup returns CDR1 SGHDN and CDR2 FVKESK. Here the CDR3 reads CASSQLGRGSTEAFF. CDR3 coding DNA: TGTGCCAGCAGCCAATTGGGGCGAGGTAGCACTGAAGCTTTCTTT. Complete variable domain (other parts from reference TRBV14 and TRBJ1-1): EAGVTQFPSHSVIEKGQTVTLRCDPISGHDNLYWYRRVMGKEIKFLLHFVKESKQDESGMPNNRFLAERTGGTYSTLKVQPAELEDSGVYFCASSQLGRGSTEAFFGQGTRLTVV.

The gene calls are TRBV6-5 and TRBJ1-3; 7 positions match TRBD1. The CDR3 totals 14 residues. V shed 6 bases and J 6 bases; nucleotides not matched to a gene: 8. CDR1 and CDR2 (germline): MNHEY, SVGAGI. CDR3 region: CASSLRQGTNTIYF. CDR3 in DNA: TGTGCCAGCAGCCTCCGACAGGGAACAAACACCATATATTTT.

This chain links TRBV9 with TRBJ2-3; 10 bases are a match to TRBD2. V lost 3 bases, J lost 5 bases, and 3 bases stayed unmatched. CDR3 size: 14 residues. Germline assignment: CDR1 SGDLS and CDR2 YYNGEE. CDR3 DNA: TGTGCCAGCAGCGCTGGACTAGCGGAAGATACGCAGTATTTT. This translates into CASSAGLAEDTQYF.

The genes are TRBV5-1 and TRBJ2-2; 7 nucleotides align to TRBD2. Germline CDR1 reads SGHRS; CDR2 reads YFSETQ. There are 15 residues in the CDR3. J lost 4 bases, V lost 4 bases, and 7 bases had no gene match. The CDR3 DNA sequence: TGCGCCAGCAGCCCCGGGACTACATTCACCGGGGAGCTGTTTTTT. Its protein product is CASSPGTTFTGELFF.

This clone was observed a handful of times. The chain links TRBV5-1 to TRBJ1-1, with 11 positions matching TRBD1. Trimming cost V 1 base and J 5 bases; bases outside gene matches: 4. Germline V CDR1 and CDR2: SGHRS, YFSETQ. The CDR3 consists of 15 residues. CDR3 sequence reads: CASSLQGQGETEAFF. The CDR3 DNA sequence: TGCGCCAGCAGCTTGCAGGGACAGGGGGAGACTGAAGCTTTCTTT.

The CDR3 reads CASIRSANTEAFF. In DNA, the CDR3 is TGTGCCAGTATTCGGTCTGCCAACACTGAAGCTTTCTTT. This chain links TRBV19 with TRBJ1-1; D not resolved. CDR1 and CDR2 from the germline V gene are LNHDA and SQIVND (reference sequence). V was cut by 7 bases and J by 2 bases, with 11 bases left in between. The CDR3 runs to 13 residues. Full variable domain (remainder filled in from reference TRBV19 and TRBJ1-1): DGGITQSPKYLFRKEGQNVTLSCEQNLNHDAMYWYRQDPGQGLRLIYYSQIVNDFQKGDIAEGYSVSREKKESFPLTVTSAQKNPTAFYLCASIRSANTEAFFGQGTRLTVV.

This clone was seen once. The chain links TRBV4-1 to TRBJ2-1; 12 bases fit TRBD2. CDR3 length: 15 residues. The V segment lost 4 bases and the J segment 13 bases; nucleotides outside the gene matches: 11. The germline CDR1 and CDR2 sequences are MGHRA and YSYEKL. The CDR3 nucleotides are TGCGCCAGCAGCCCAGTCGGACTAGCGGGAACTAGTCAGTTCTTC. Protein sequence: CASSPVGLAGTSQFF.

For the CDR3, the DNA is TGCGCCAGCAGAGGGACTAGCGGGCCTAGCACAGATACGCAGTATTTT. The encoded protein is CASRGTSGPSTDTQYF. V usage is TRBV5-1 and J usage is TRBJ2-3; TRBD2 agrees at 12 bases. From germline, CDR1 is SGHRS and CDR2 YFSETQ. The CDR3 spans 16 residues. The ends lost 5 bases at V and 0 bases at J; junction bases unmatched: 4.

This chain links TRBV7-3 with TRBJ2-7; the D gene is possibly TRBD1 (6 bases). From germline, CDR1 is SGHTA and CDR2 FQGTGA. The V and J ends lost 5 bases and 1 base respectively, with 9 bases between them. There are 13 residues in the CDR3. The CDR3 nucleotides read TGTGCCAGCAGCACAGGGAATTCCTACGAGCAGTACTTC. This codes for CASSTGNSYEQYF. Full variable domain (rest looked up from reference TRBV7-3 and TRBJ2-7): GAGVSQTPSNKVTEKGKYVELRCDPISGHTALYWYRQSLGQGPEFLIYFQGTGAADDSGLPNDRFFAVRPEGSVSTLKIQRTERGDSAVYLCASSTGNSYEQYFGPGTRLTVT.